The source of this TCR beta chain is a study of T cells in Graves' hyperthyroidism and ophthalmopathy. General study results and limits: In blood, most of the thyroid clonotypes expanded above 0.001 were also present. A 13 V-J signature model discriminated ophthalmopathy versus stable hyperthyroidism.

Remarks on this clonotype: Its antigen is currently unknown.

Uncontrolled infection, other autoimmune disease, pregnancy or lactation barred patients from enrollment. Diagnoses rested on clinical symptoms, serum thyroxine and TRAb, thyroid ultrasound and orbital computed tomography. Authors of the study amplified TCR beta CDR3 regions from RNA transcripts. First-round RT-PCR with HTBI primers amplified the TCR CDR3 region. Via MiXCR, TCRdb re-called the multiplex PCR reads, giving one row per CDR3 protein. This table holds 300,000 to 450,000 distinct CDR3 sequences, more than 12% found once. The V gene's germline CDR1 is KGHDR and CDR2 SFDVKD. There are 12 residues in the CDR3. With V trimmed by 5 bases and J by 8 bases, 4 bases remained unmatched.

This receptor was obtained from a woman in her thirties with Graves' ophthalmopathy. Sequenced material: blood. V is TRBV24-1 and J is TRBJ1-2; 7 bases agree with TRBD1. The CDR3 here is CATSGQGVGYTF. The CDR3 DNA is TGTGCCACCAGTGGACAGGGCGTAGGCTACACCTTC.